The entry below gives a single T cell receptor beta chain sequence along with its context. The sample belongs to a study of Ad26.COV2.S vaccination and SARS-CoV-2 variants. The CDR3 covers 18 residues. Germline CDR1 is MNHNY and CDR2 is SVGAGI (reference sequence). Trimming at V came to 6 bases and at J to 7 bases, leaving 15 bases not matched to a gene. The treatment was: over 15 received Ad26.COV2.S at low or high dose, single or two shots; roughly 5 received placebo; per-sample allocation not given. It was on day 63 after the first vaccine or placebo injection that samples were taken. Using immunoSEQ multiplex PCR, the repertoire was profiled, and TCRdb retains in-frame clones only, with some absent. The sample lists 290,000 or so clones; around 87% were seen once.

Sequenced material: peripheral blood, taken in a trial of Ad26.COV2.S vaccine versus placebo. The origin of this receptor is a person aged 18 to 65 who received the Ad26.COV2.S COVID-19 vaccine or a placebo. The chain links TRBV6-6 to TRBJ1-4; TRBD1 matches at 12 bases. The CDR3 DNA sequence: TGTGCCAGCAGCCGAAACCCCGGGACAGGGGGCGAGGGTGAAAAACTGTTTTTT. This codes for CASSRNPGTGGEGEKLFF.